This T cell receptor beta chain appears in the sequencing data of a study of blood T cell repertoires in COVID-19 (dated by TCRdb to 2020 to 2021). About the study as a whole: Collaborator samples came from the United States, Italy and Spain and covered acute and convalescent phases of COVID-19. Sample metadata almost always included a de-identified subject ID, COVID-19 status, age in years and sex. Samples were obtained from the ongoing ImmuneRACE study (first 160 participants) and from 1,254 subjects provided by 6 global collaborators. Where available, HLA class I and class II types were obtained from metadata supplied by the sample provider rather than from assay-based typing. The repertoires were released in a freely available public database meant as a resource for research on the immune response to SARS-CoV-2. The material from the prospective study consisted of cDNA or gDNA derived from T cells, B-cell-depleted T cells, or PBMCs. Subjects who had been exposed to COVID-19, were actively infected with it, or had recovered from it provided the deeply sampled blood TCRbeta repertoires that made up the dataset. The study at large found these results: Clinical and demographic metadata were provided uncurated, with the amount varying by source and participant.

Collaborating institutions collected whole blood in K2EDTA tubes following their own protocols. Collaborator samples were shipped for TCRbeta analysis as frozen whole blood, isolated PBMCs, or DNA extracted from either sample type. With regard to this clone: It lacks a known antigen. Nothing much larger sits one base from this clone, and base qualities are not available.

The germline V gene (reference sequence) yields GTSNPN for CDR1 and SVGIG for CDR2. The germline V end is reduced by 5 bases and the J end by 7 bases; junction bases left unmatched: 8. From the cysteine through the phenylalanine, the CDR3 covers 13 amino acids. Solely the CDR3 DNA is kept, with 39 bases framed from the first base. TCRbeta CDR3 regions were amplified from genomic DNA by means of the immunoSEQ Assay, a bias-controlled multiplex PCR. The source study handled its data this way. The number of nucleated cells in each sample was estimated by amplification of reference gene primers within the assay. To quantify the absolute abundance of each unique TCRbeta CDR3 rearrangement, sequence reads were collapsed and filtered. For each sample, productive Simpson clonality was calculated as the square root of Simpson's diversity index over productive rearrangements. This is the immuneACCESS table as TCRdb keeps it, with only in-frame sequences that have V and J called. A part of the clones is gone; compared with another copy, unresolved V genes explain less than half, and the rest is unexplained. That table gives V, J and clone size, and the DNA gave D and trimming. This sample gives approximately 240,000 clones in total; 85% of them show up just once. The leading ten clones occupy 5.5% to 7.5% of the sample.

The sample consisted of peripheral blood. The chain joins TRBV30 to TRBJ1-5; TRBD1 fits 7 bases in the junction. This TCR was sampled from a woman in her sixties or seventies with active or convalescent COVID-19. The nucleotide sequence reads TGTGCCTGGGGGACAGTGGGGCGGCAGCCCCAGCATTTT. Its protein reads: CAWGTVGRQPQHF.